This T cell receptor (beta chain) was profiled in a study of CD8 T cells in Susac syndrome. The germline gives CDR1 SGHAT, CDR2 FQNNGV. This CDR3 contains 14 residues. Trimming cost V 3 bases and J 5 bases, with 8 bases left between them. After extraction with the RNeasy kit, roughly 0.5 to 1 ug of the RNA was reverse transcribed using random hexamers. With immunoSEQ multiplex PCR, TCR beta CDR3 was amplified across 54 Vbeta and 13 Jbeta. TCRdb re-called the immunoSEQ multiplex PCR reads with MiXCR, one entry per CDR3 protein. The sample lists about 210,000 distinct CDR3 sequences, approximately 95% occurring once.

This TCR was sampled from a human donor with multiple sclerosis. The chain couples TRBV11-2 to TRBJ1-6; D is unclear. Sequenced input: CD4+ T cells from PBMCs. CDR3 in amino acids: CASSFSGDNSPLHF. The CDR3, as DNA: TGTGCCAGCAGCTTCAGTGGGGATAATTCACCCCTCCACTTT.